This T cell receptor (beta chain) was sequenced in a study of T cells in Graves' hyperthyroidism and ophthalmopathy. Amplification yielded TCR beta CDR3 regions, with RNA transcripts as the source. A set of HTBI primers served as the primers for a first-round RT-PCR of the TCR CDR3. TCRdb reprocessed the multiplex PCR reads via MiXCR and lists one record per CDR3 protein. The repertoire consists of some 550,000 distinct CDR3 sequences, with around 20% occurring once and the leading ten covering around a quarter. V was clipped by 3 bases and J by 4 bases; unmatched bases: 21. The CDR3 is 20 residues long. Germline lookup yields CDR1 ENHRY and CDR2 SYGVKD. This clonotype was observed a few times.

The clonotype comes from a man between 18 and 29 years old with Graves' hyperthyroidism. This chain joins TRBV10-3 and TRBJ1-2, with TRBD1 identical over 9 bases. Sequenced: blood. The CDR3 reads CAISDPTPGQGFRQGYGYTF. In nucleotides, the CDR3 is TGTGCCATCAGTGACCCAACCCCGGGACAGGGATTTCGCCAGGGCTATGGCTACACCTTC.